This is a list of T cell receptor beta chains from one sample in a study of blood T cell repertoires in COVID-19. Data came from immunoSEQ multiplex PCR; TCRdb stores just in-frame clones and leaves some out. The sample consists of over 120,000 clones, 78% of them appearing once. Sequencing was performed on peripheral blood. The origin of the receptors is a woman aged 55 to 70 with acute or convalescent COVID-19. The CDR3 runs from the conserved cysteine through the conserved F or W. A D gene is named only where the DNA matches it firmly. Only some rows state a clone size, as once, few, many or a class for expanded clones.

v_call	j_call	clone_size	d_call	cdr3_nt	cdr3_aa
TRBV14	TRBJ1-6	-	-	TGTGCCAGCAGCCATCGACAGCCTTATAATTCACCCCTCCACTTT	CASSHRQPYNSPLHF
TRBV5-1	TRBJ2-7	-	TRBD1	TGCGCCAGCAGCACGGGACAGAGTGGCTACGAGCAGTACTTC	CASSTGQSGYEQYF
TRBV5-6	TRBJ2-2	-	TRBD1	TGTGCCAGCAGCTTGGGAGCAGGGGGCTACACCGGGGAGCTGTTTTTT	CASSLGAGGYTGELFF
TRBV3-1/TRBV3-2	TRBJ2-1	-	TRBD2	TGTGCCAGCAGCCAAGTAATCTCCAACCAGCGGGAGACACAGTTCTTC	CASSQVISNQRETQFF
TRBV6-5	TRBJ1-1	once	TRBD1	TGTGCCAGCAAGGAACAGGGGGTTGGTGAAGCTTTCTTT	CASKEQGVGEAFF
TRBV6-5	TRBJ2-3	-	TRBD2	TGTGCCAGCAGGCTAGCGGGAGAGTTGGATACGCAGTATTTT	CASRLAGELDTQYF
TRBV14	TRBJ2-1	-	TRBD2	TGTGCCAGCAGCCCACCGGGACTAGCGGGTTACAATGAGCAGTTCTTC	CASSPPGLAGYNEQFF
TRBV9	TRBJ2-1	once	TRBD2	TGTGCCAGCAGCGTAGATGCGGGAGGGCCCCCCTACAATGAGCAGTTCTTC	CASSVDAGGPPYNEQFF
TRBV15	TRBJ2-1	-	TRBD2	TGTGCCACCAGCTCGGGACTAGCTTTCAATGAGCAGTTCTTC	CATSSGLAFNEQFF
TRBV5-4	TRBJ2-7	few	-	TGTGCCAGCAGCCGAGGCGGGCCTAGCTCCTACGAGCAGTACTTC	CASSRGGPSSYEQYF
TRBV27	TRBJ1-5	-	-	TGTGCCAGCAGTTTCCGGGGGGTTGGGCAGCCCCAGCATTTT	CASSFRGVGQPQHF
TRBV5-1	TRBJ1-5	-	-	TGCGCCAGCAGCTTGGACGGGGGGCCCAATCAGCCCCAGCATTTT	CASSLDGGPNQPQHF
TRBV7-2	TRBJ2-6	-	-	TGTGCCAGCAAGCTCCTCTATGGGGCCAACGTCCTGACTTTC	CASKLLYGANVLTF
TRBV3-1/TRBV3-2	TRBJ2-7	-	TRBD2	TGTGCCAGCAGCCAGGGACTAGCGGGAGGTTCGTCCTACGAGCAGTACTTC	CASSQGLAGGSSYEQYF
TRBV6-1	TRBJ1-3	-	-	TGTGCCAGCAGTGATACAGGGTTCTCTGGAAACACCATATATTTT	CASSDTGFSGNTIYF
TRBV6-5	TRBJ2-7	-	TRBD1	TGTGCCAGCAGACAGGGGGAGGTCTACGAGCAGTACTTC	CASRQGEVYEQYF
TRBV7-2	TRBJ2-5	-	TRBD2	TGTGCCAGCAGCCTAGCGGGACTAGCGGAAGAGACCCAGTACTTC	CASSLAGLAEETQYF
TRBV6-6	TRBJ1-1	few	TRBD1	TGTGCCAGCAGCCAACAGGGGGGCGGAGCTTTCTTT	CASSQQGGGAFF
TRBV19	TRBJ1-1	-	TRBD1	TGTGCCAGTACTCCCATTCGGGGAGGGGACAGGGGGCCTGGAGCTTTCTTT	CASTPIRGGDRGPGAFF
TRBV21-1	TRBJ1-4	-	-	TGTGCCAGCAGCAAAGTTCGGCAGACAAATAATGAAAAACTGTTTTTT	CASSKVRQTNNEKLFF
TRBV30	TRBJ2-1	-	-	TGTGCTAGGGGCTCCTACAATGAGCAGTTCTTC	CARGSYNEQFF
TRBV27	TRBJ1-5	once	-	TGTGCCAGCAGCACAGGGTTTAGCAATCAGCCCCAGCATTTT	CASSTGFSNQPQHF
TRBV5-1	TRBJ1-1	-	-	TGCGCCAGCAGTCGGGCAGGGGAGGGTGAAGCTTTCTTT	CASSRAGEGEAFF
TRBV7-9	TRBJ2-5	-	-	TGTGCCAGCAGCTTAGCGCTCGAGCAGACCCAGTACTTC	CASSLALEQTQYF
TRBV30	TRBJ1-4	-	-	TGTGCCTGGAGTGACGGCGGACAGAGACTTAATGAAAAACTGTTTTTT	CAWSDGGQRLNEKLFF
TRBV11-2	TRBJ1-1	once	TRBD1	TGTGCCAGCACGACAGGGGGGGCCCTTAACACTGAAGCTTTCTTT	CASTTGGALNTEAFF
TRBV6-5	TRBJ2-5	-	-	TGTGCCAGCAGTTACTCGAATGGCGGAGAGACCCAGTACTTC	CASSYSNGGETQYF
TRBV6-2/TRBV6-3	TRBJ1-1	-	-	TGTGCCAGCAGTTATGGCAAGACACCGAACACTGAAGCTTTCTTT	CASSYGKTPNTEAFF
TRBV15	TRBJ1-2	-	-	TGTGCCACCAGCAGACCCCAAAGAGTTTATGGCTACACCTTC	CATSRPQRVYGYTF
TRBV2	TRBJ1-2	-	TRBD1	TGTGCCAGCAGTGCCCTAACAGGGGGCTTTGGCTACACCTTC	CASSALTGGFGYTF
TRBV19	TRBJ1-4	-	-	TGTGCCAGTAAAGGTGGAGGTCAGACTAATGAAAAACTGTTTTTT	CASKGGGQTNEKLFF
TRBV6-5	TRBJ1-1	-	TRBD1	TGTGCCAGCAGTCCCCGACAGGGTGTGAACACTGAAGCTTTCTTT	CASSPRQGVNTEAFF
TRBV7-6	TRBJ1-1	-	-	TGTGCCAGCAGCCGAGTACGGAACACTGAAGCTTTCTTT	CASSRVRNTEAFF
TRBV10-3	TRBJ2-5	-	TRBD2	TGTGCCATCCGGGGGGGGGAGACCCAGTACTTC	CAIRGGETQYF
TRBV5-6	TRBJ2-1	-	TRBD1	TGTGCCAGCAGCTTGGCCGGGACAGGGTATTCCAATGAGCAGTTCTTC	CASSLAGTGYSNEQFF
TRBV18	TRBJ1-1	-	-	TGTGCCAGCTCACGAGGAGTAGGGAGAACTGAAGCTTTCTTT	CASSRGVGRTEAFF
TRBV11-3	TRBJ2-3	-	TRBD1	TGTGCCAGCAGCGGAAGACAGGGGTCTGGCGCAGATACGCAGTATTTT	CASSGRQGSGADTQYF
TRBV3-1/TRBV3-2	TRBJ1-1	-	-	TGTGCCAGCAGCCAAGATATTAGGGGTGGAGAAGCTTTCTTT	CASSQDIRGGEAFF
TRBV6-5	TRBJ2-2	-	TRBD2	TGTGCCAGCAGTAGGGCGGGAGTTGTCGGGGAGCTGTTTTTT	CASSRAGVVGELFF
TRBV5-4	TRBJ1-1	-	-	TGTGCCAGCAGCTTGAAGGGGCCGAACACTGAAGCTTTCTTT	CASSLKGPNTEAFF
TRBV28	TRBJ2-5	-	TRBD2	TGTGCCAGCAGTTTAATAGCTTCGACTAGCGGGAAGGTGAAGACCCAGTACTTC	CASSLIASTSGKVKTQYF
TRBV19	TRBJ2-1	once	-	TGTGCCAGTAGTGCCAGTGGACTGGGGAATGAGCAGTTCTTC	CASSASGLGNEQFF
TRBV3-1/TRBV3-2	TRBJ2-2	few	-	TGTGCCAGCAGCCACTCCTACCCCCGGGAGCTGTTTTTT	CASSHSYPRELFF
TRBV6-5	TRBJ1-1	once	-	TGTGCCAGCAGTTACTCGATAGCAAGCTCTTCTGAAGCTTTCTTT	CASSYSIASSSEAFF
TRBV30	TRBJ1-2	-	-	TGTGCCTGGAGTGTATCGAATACCTACGGCTACACCTTC	CAWSVSNTYGYTF
TRBV6-1	TRBJ2-1	-	-	TGTGCCAGCAGTGAAGAAGGCACAGGGTGGGCCTACAATGAGCAGTTCTTC	CASSEEGTGWAYNEQFF
TRBV18	TRBJ1-4	-	-	TGTGCCAGCTCACCACCCGGGACTAATGAAAAACTGTTTTTT	CASSPPGTNEKLFF
TRBV6-5	TRBJ2-3	-	TRBD2	TGTGCCAGCAGCGGGAGGAAGGGAAACTCAGATACGCAGTATTTT	CASSGRKGNSDTQYF
TRBV27	TRBJ1-5	-	TRBD1	TGTGCCAGCAGCCGTACAGGGGAAGGGAATCAGCCCCAGCATTTT	CASSRTGEGNQPQHF
TRBV28	TRBJ2-7	-	TRBD2	TGTGCCAGCAGTTTAACGACTAGCGGGACCATCCTCTCCTACGAGCAGTACTTC	CASSLTTSGTILSYEQYF
TRBV28	TRBJ2-3	-	TRBD1	TGTGCCAGCAGTTTAAGTTTAACGGACAGGAACACAGATACGCAGTATTTT	CASSLSLTDRNTDTQYF
TRBV28	TRBJ1-6	once	-	TGTGCCAGCAGTTTAACAGTCTATAATTCACCCCTCCACTTT	CASSLTVYNSPLHF
TRBV30	TRBJ1-5	-	TRBD1	TGTGCCTGGAGTCCAACAGGGGACCAGCCCCAGCATTTT	CAWSPTGDQPQHF
TRBV5-1	TRBJ1-2	-	TRBD1	TGCGCCAGCGGGCGGCAATGGGACAGGGGGGCGGATGGCTACACCTTC	CASGRQWDRGADGYTF
TRBV4-1	TRBJ2-6	few	-	TGCGCCAGCAGCTATCAACTTACGTTCTCTGGGGCCAACGTCCTGACTTTC	CASSYQLTFSGANVLTF
TRBV11-2	TRBJ1-4	once	TRBD1	TGTGCCAGCAGCTCGGACAGGGAATCAACTAATGAAAAACTGTTTTTT	CASSSDRESTNEKLFF
TRBV19	TRBJ2-1	-	TRBD1	TGTGCCGTCCGGGACAGGGTGAAGAACAATGAGCAGTTCTTC	CAVRDRVKNNEQFF
TRBV27	TRBJ2-1	few	TRBD2	TGTGCCAGCAGTGATACACTAGCGAGGGGTTTTAGCGCACCTTTAACCCCTTACAATGAGCAGTTCTTC	CASSDTLARGFSAPLTPYNEQFF
TRBV7-9	TRBJ2-3	once	-	TGTGCCAGCAGCCCCCCCGACGGGTTAGATACGCAGTATTTT	CASSPPDGLDTQYF
TRBV7-9	TRBJ2-1	-	-	TGTGCCAGCAGCTCATTACTCAGCGGCAACAATGAGCAGTTCTTC	CASSSLLSGNNEQFF